This TCR beta chain was retrieved from a study of cytomegalovirus exposure and HLA in healthy donors. 60 Vbeta and 13 Jbeta primers were used in PCR. This table comes from immunoSEQ multiplex PCR, and its TCRdb copy is limited to in-frame clones, with some not included. Its table lists fewer than 110,000 clones. This clonotype originated in a man aged 35-49 years in good health and CMV-seronegative. Sequenced sample: PBMCs.

The CDR3 region has the DNA TGTGCCAGCAGCGGGGACAGGGGAAATAATTCACCCCTCCACTTT. Protein product: CASSGDRGNNSPLHF. The chain recombines TRBV9 with TRBJ1-6, with 10 nucleotides matching TRBD1. Trimming at V came to 3 bases and at J to 5 bases, leaving 2 bases not matched to a gene. CDR1 is SGDLS and CDR2 is YYNGEE in the germline V gene. This CDR3 region has 15 residues.